The 10 T cell receptor beta chains in this list originate from one sample, sequenced in a study of Ad26.COV2.S vaccination and SARS-CoV-2 variants. Treatment: approximately 18 received Ad26.COV2.S at low or high dose, single or two shots; several received placebo; per-sample allocation not given. The samples were gathered on day 63 after the first injection of vaccine or placebo. The assay was immunoSEQ multiplex PCR, and TCRdb's table has in-frame clones only and misses some. The data hold about 320,000 clones, with just over 85% observed a single time. The sample consisted of peripheral blood, taken in a trial of Ad26.COV2.S vaccine versus placebo. The receptors were sampled from a person between 18 and 65 years old who received the Ad26.COV2.S COVID-19 vaccine or a placebo.

This rearrangement joins TRBV20-1 to TRBJ2-6; unclear D gene. This CDR3 is 15 amino acids long. The germline CDR1 and CDR2 sequences are DFQATT and SNEGSKA (reference sequence). Trimming took off 3 bases at V and 0 bases at J, with 9 bases between the two ends. The CDR3: CSASASTSGANVLTF. CDR3 in DNA: TGCAGTGCTAGTGCCAGTACCTCTGGGGCCAACGTCCTGACTTTC.

The V call is TRBV5-4, the J call TRBJ2-7, with 7 bases lining up with TRBD1. This CDR3 comprises 14 residues. After removal of 1 base from V and 4 bases from J, the junction contained 5 bases not matched to a gene. Germline CDR1 SGHNT, CDR2 YYREEE (reference sequence). Here the CDR3 DNA reads TGTGCCAGCAGCTTGAGAACAGGGGATTACGAGCAGTACTTC. It is translated as CASSLRTGDYEQYF.

V is TRBV6-1 and J is TRBJ1-4; D possibly corresponds to TRBD1 (5 bases). Trimming stripped 1 base from V and 10 bases from J, with 10 bases between. CDR1 MNHNS and CDR2 SASEGT come from the germline V gene. There are 13 residues in the CDR3. The CDR3 sequence: CASSEDLGGKLFF. Written as DNA, the CDR3 is TGTGCCAGCAGTGAAGACCTGGGGGGAAAACTGTTTTTT.

The chain couples TRBV18 to TRBJ1-4; the D gene is possibly TRBD1 (5 bases). Trimming cost V 4 bases and J 4 bases, with 10 bases left between them. Germline CDR1 KGHSH, CDR2 LQKENI. The CDR3 length is 14 residues. Here the CDR3 reads CASSQGPGNEKLFF. DNA for the CDR3: TGTGCCAGCTCACAGGGGCCGGGTAATGAAAAACTGTTTTTT.

V usage is TRBV9 and J usage is TRBJ2-1; TRBD1 matches at 9 bases. After removal of 0 bases from V and 4 bases from J, the junction contained 14 bases not matched to a gene. The CDR3 has 19 amino acids. In germline, CDR1 is SGDLS, CDR2 YYNGEE. CDR3 sequence: CASSVGPHPGQGKYNEQFF. The DNA of the CDR3 is TGTGCCAGCAGCGTAGGGCCCCACCCTGGACAGGGGAAATACAATGAGCAGTTCTTC.

The rearrangement uses TRBV7-2 and TRBJ1-2, with a possible D match to TRBD1 (5 bases). The CDR3 totals 17 residues. V was shortened by 5 bases and J by 2 bases, with 21 bases between the two germline ends. Germline V gene sequence: CDR1 SGHTA, CDR2 FQGNSA. CDR3 protein: CASSPLGAGGKNYGYTF. Here the CDR3 DNA reads TGTGCCAGCAGCCCCCTCGGGGCGGGCGGGAAAAACTATGGCTACACCTTC. Supplemented by reference TRBV7-2 and TRBJ1-2, the full variable domain reads GAGVSQSPSNKVTEKGKDVELRCDPISGHTALYWYRQSLGQGLEFLIYFQGNSAPDKSGLPSDRFSAERTGGSVSTLTIQRTQQEDSAVYLCASSPLGAGGKNYGYTFGSGTRLTVV.

The chain employs TRBV4-2 and TRBJ1-5; D remains ambiguous. The CDR3 has 15 residues. The V gene's germline CDR1 is LGHNA and CDR2 YNFKEQ. V lost 1 base and J 15 bases, leaving 22 bases between the germline ends. The CDR3 protein is CASSQVAAPPGLVHF. CDR3 sequence (DNA): TGTGCCAGCAGCCAAGTCGCCGCCCCGCCCGGCCTAGTGCATTTT.

The V and J genes are TRBV27 and TRBJ2-7; D could derive from TRBD1 or TRBD2 (5 bases each). CDR1 MNHEY and CDR2 SMNVEV come from the germline V gene (reference sequence). The V gene lost 4 bases and the J gene lost 7 bases, with 14 bases spanning the gap. The CDR3 runs to 13 residues. The CDR3 nucleotides are TGTGCCAGCAGTTGGAGAGGGGATAAAGAGCAGTACTTC. Translating it yields CASSWRGDKEQYF.

The chain has TRBV5-1 and TRBJ2-5, with TRBD1 matching over 8 bases. V shed 4 bases, J shed 0 bases, and the junction held 11 bases outside the gene matches. Germline V CDR1 and CDR2: SGHRS, YFSETQ. The CDR3 is 17 amino acids. The CDR3 DNA is TGCGCCAGCAGCATACAAGCCGGGACAGGCTACCAAGAGACCCAGTACTTC. Translating gives CASSIQAGTGYQETQYF.

This clone appeared a single time. The V gene is TRBV4-1, the J gene TRBJ2-1, with unresolved D. This CDR3 is 14 amino acids long. Germline CDR1 reads MGHRA; CDR2 reads YSYEKL. Deletions cut 5 bases from V and 6 bases from J, with 14 bases between. DNA of the CDR3: TGCGCCAGCAGCTCGCACGGGCCGGGCAATGAGCAGTTCTTC. Its protein product is CASSSHGPGNEQFF.